This TCR beta chain was captured by sequencing in a study of blood T cell repertoires in COVID-19. Study overall: Italy, Spain and the United States were the sources of the convalescent and acute COVID-19 samples.

This clone has a single count. As handled by the study authors: Scientists estimated how many nucleated cells there were by amplifying reference gene primers. Profiling relied on immunoSEQ multiplex PCR, and the TCRdb table lists in-frame clones only, not all of them. V, J and clone size reflect that table, while D and trimming were determined from the DNA. The data show just over 150,000 clones, approximately 90% seen once. Germline CDR1 SNHLY, CDR2 FYNNEI. The ends lost 4 bases at V and 0 bases at J; junction bases unmatched: 5. The CDR3 is made up of 15 amino acids. The specimen sequenced was peripheral blood. The chain combines TRBV2 with TRBJ2-7; 8 bases are a match to TRBD2. This TCR came from a woman in her 70s with acute or convalescent COVID-19. CDR3: CASSGGRGASYEQYV. The CDR3 bases are TGTGCCAGCAGTGGGGGGCGGGGGGCCTCCTACGAGCAGTACGTC.